A single sample gave rise to the 17 T cell receptor beta chains below, sequenced in a study of shared clonotypes between healthy human individuals. TCRdb's copy holds only in-frame clones and misses some; the assay was immunoSEQ multiplex PCR. The sample contains roughly 450,000 clones, 75% to 85% of which appear only once. Material for sequencing was PBMCs. The receptor source for this set is a woman between 40 and 55 years old in good health. Some clones in this sample may be carry-over from other donors' samples.

The chain carries TRBV5-1 and TRBJ2-1; D not certain. Germline loops: CDR1 SGHRS, CDR2 YFSETQ. This CDR3 comprises 13 residues. V dropped 4 bases and J dropped 5 bases, with 10 bases sitting between them. CDR3 in DNA: TGCGCCAGCAGCACCGGACGAGACAATGAGCAGTTCTTC. This gives the protein CASSTGRDNEQFF.

For the CDR3, the DNA is TGTGCCAGCAGTAGAGAGGGGCTGGGGAGGGCCCTCTACGAGCAGTACTTC. Amino acid sequence: CASSREGLGRALYEQYF. The chain joins TRBV2 to TRBJ2-7, with 7 nucleotides matching TRBD2. Germline CDR1 SNHLY, CDR2 FYNNEI. The length of the CDR3 is 17 residues. V lost 5 bases, J lost 3 bases, and 16 bases stayed unmatched.

The chain couples TRBV30 to TRBJ2-1, with TRBD2 matching over 10 bases. The germline CDR1 and CDR2 sequences are GTSNPN and SVGIG (reference sequence). The CDR3 covers 16 residues. With 5 bases clipped from V and 9 bases from J, the junction kept 16 bases outside the gene matches. CDR3 coding DNA: TGTGCCTGGGTACTAGCGGGACTCCCAGGGAGGGGTGAGCAGTTCTTC. It is translated as CAWVLAGLPGRGEQFF.

The V and J genes are TRBV18 and TRBJ1-2; a possible D gene is TRBD1 (6 bases). The CDR3 runs to 15 residues. V was trimmed by 3 bases and J by 4 bases, leaving 15 bases between them. Germline lookup yields CDR1 KGHSH and CDR2 LQKENI. The CDR3 DNA follows: TGTGCCAGCTCACCCGGAAGGGGGGACGGCTATGGCTACACCTTC. Amino acids: CASSPGRGDGYGYTF. Full variable domain (outside the CDR3, taken from reference TRBV18 and TRBJ1-2): NAGVMQNPRHLVRRRGQEARLRCSPMKGHSHVYWYRQLPEEGLKFMVYLQKENIIDESGMPKERFSAEFPKEGPSILRIQQVVRGDSAAYFCASSPGRGDGYGYTFGSGTRLTVV.

The chain links TRBV5-1 to TRBJ1-2, with 8 positions matching TRBD1. Germline V gene sequence: CDR1 SGHRS, CDR2 YFSETQ. This CDR3 has 15 residues. V lost 0 bases and J lost 4; bases outside the gene matches: 5. The DNA of the CDR3 is TGCGCCAGCAGCTTGGTGCAGGGGGCGGTCTATGGCTACACCTTC. This gives the protein CASSLVQGAVYGYTF. Full variable domain (rest looked up from reference TRBV5-1 and TRBJ1-2): KAGVTQTPRYLIKTRGQQVTLSCSPISGHRSVSWYQQTPGQGLQFLFEYFSETQRNKGNFPGRFSGRQFSNSRSEMNVSTLELGDSALYLCASSLVQGAVYGYTFGSGTRLTVV.

J is TRBJ2-6 and V is TRBV11-2; no clear D. V gave up 8 bases and J gave up 0 bases, with 14 bases separating them. Germline values: CDR1 SGHAT, CDR2 FQNNGV. The CDR3 is 16 amino acids. CDR3 DNA sequence: TGTGCCAGCCGACCCTTATTAGGCTCTGGGGCCAACGTCCTGACTTTC. Translating gives CASRPLLGSGANVLTF.

This clone occurred once. This chain links TRBV28 with TRBJ1-3; D gene uncertain. Germline CDR1 is MDHEN and CDR2 is SYDVKM. This CDR3 contains 16 residues. Trimming took off 3 bases at V and 6 bases at J, with 18 bases between the two ends. The DNA for the CDR3 is TGTGCCAGCAGTTTCCCGACCGGACGAGGTATAAACACCATATATTTT. Protein product: CASSFPTGRGINTIYF.

A note on this clone: This could be a read error, since a much larger clone is one nucleotide away. The V and J genes are TRBV28 and TRBJ1-3, with 7 bases identical to TRBD1. V gave up 4 bases and J gave up 1 base; unmatched junction bases: 1. The germline V gene encodes CDR1 MDHEN and CDR2 SYDVKM. The CDR3 contains 14 residues. The CDR3 DNA follows: TGTGCCAGCAGTTCCAGGGGGTCTGGAAACACCATATATTTT. Protein sequence: CASSSRGSGNTIYF.

CDR3 residues: CASSPTPIQGYTF. DNA for the CDR3: TGTGCCAGCAGCCCCACCCCCATTCAGGGCTACACCTTC. The chain links TRBV6-6 to TRBJ1-2; no reliable D call. V lost 6 bases and J lost 8, with 16 bases in between. Germline CDR1 reads MNHNY; CDR2 reads SVGAGI (reference sequence). The CDR3 covers 13 residues.

Only a few counts were recorded for this clone. The gene calls are TRBV7-8 and TRBJ1-1, with D perhaps TRBD1 (5 bases). Deletions cut 5 bases from V and 1 base from J, with 23 bases between. Germline CDR1 reads SGHVS; CDR2 reads FQNEAQ. The CDR3 sequence is 18 residues long. The CDR3 sequence: CASSQSRGQNLGNTEAFF. The CDR3 coding sequence is TGTGCCAGCAGCCAAAGTCGGGGCCAAAACCTAGGGAACACTGAAGCTTTCTTT. The full variable domain, in which reference TRBV7-8 and TRBJ1-1 provide the parts outside the CDR3, is GAGVSQSPRYKVAKRGQDVALRCDPISGHVSLFWYQQALGQGPEFLTYFQNEAQLDKSGLPSDRFFAERPEGSVSTLKIQRTQQEDSAVYLCASSQSRGQNLGNTEAFFGQGTRLTVV.

V usage is TRBV10-3 and J usage is TRBJ1-1; weak D call: TRBD1 (5 bases). V was cut by 3 bases and J by 4 bases, with 9 bases left in between. Germline V gene sequence: CDR1 ENHRY, CDR2 SYGVKD. The CDR3 spans 13 residues. CDR3 sequence (DNA): TGTGCCATCAGTGATGGGGACCCCACTGAAGCTTTCTTT. The encoded protein is CAISDGDPTEAFF.

The rearrangement links TRBV29-1 to TRBJ1-2; D gene uncertain. The germline gives CDR1 SQVTM, CDR2 ANQGSEA. With 3 bases removed from V and 5 bases from J, the gap between germline ends came to 10 bases. This CDR3 has 12 residues. The CDR3 coding sequence is TGCAGCGTTGATCATGGACGGTATGGCTACACCTTC. Translated, it gives CSVDHGRYGYTF.

The V and J genes are TRBV28 and TRBJ1-4; D not certain. V gave up 5 bases and J gave up 6 bases, with 7 bases separating them. CDR3 length: 12 residues. Germline CDR1 is MDHEN and CDR2 is SYDVKM. CDR3 in amino acids: CASSLGYEKLFF. The CDR3 DNA reads TGTGCCAGCAGTCTAGGGTATGAAAAACTGTTTTTT.

The chain couples TRBV5-1 to TRBJ2-7; no definite D call. Between the trimmed V and J ends, which lost 3 bases and 0 bases, there was a span of 10 bases. This CDR3 is built from 14 residues. CDR1 and CDR2 from the germline V gene are SGHRS and YFSETQ. The CDR3 DNA reads TGCGCCAGCAGCTCCGACCCTACCTCCTACGAGCAGTACTTC. Protein product: CASSSDPTSYEQYF.

The chain carries TRBV19 and TRBJ1-1; D not resolved. Germline values: CDR1 LNHDA, CDR2 SQIVND (reference sequence). The V gene lost 3 bases and the J gene lost 0 bases, with 11 bases spanning the gap. The CDR3 sequence is 15 residues long. This CDR3 reads CASSIDGVMNTEAFF. The CDR3 nucleotides read TGTGCCAGTAGTATTGATGGAGTAATGAACACTGAAGCTTTCTTT. Supplemented by reference TRBV19 and TRBJ1-1, the full variable domain reads DGGITQSPKYLFRKEGQNVTLSCEQNLNHDAMYWYRQDPGQGLRLIYYSQIVNDFQKGDIAEGYSVSREKKESFPLTVTSAQKNPTAFYLCASSIDGVMNTEAFFGQGTRLTVV.

The chain recombines TRBV11-2 with TRBJ2-5; D is undetermined. Germline V lookup: CDR1 SGHAT, CDR2 FQNNGV. The CDR3 sequence is 13 residues long. V was trimmed by 5 bases and J by 5 bases, leaving 12 bases between them. The CDR3 sequence: CASSPAVRETQYF. In nucleotides, the CDR3 is TGTGCCAGCAGCCCGGCGGTTCGCGAGACCCAGTACTTC.

V is TRBV6-4 and J is TRBJ2-2; TRBD1 matches at 7 bases. J was trimmed by 2 bases and V by 7 bases; bases with no gene match: 7. CDR1 is MRHNA and CDR2 is SNTAGT in the germline V gene. The CDR3 has 15 residues. DNA of the CDR3: TGTGCCAGCAAGGAAGACAGGGCTAACACCGGGGAGCTGTTTTTT. Amino acid sequence: CASKEDRANTGELFF.